The clone carrying this T cell receptor (beta chain) showed up just a few times. The antigen remains unidentified. Template switching created a universal primer site, and the cDNA included unique molecular identifiers. TCRdb processed the 5' RACE reads anew with MiXCR; each CDR3 protein has one entry. Counted here are about 700,000 distinct CDR3 sequences, under 9% occurring once; the ten biggest clones make up approximately 0.89%. This specimen comes from a study of identical twins. Overall study findings and caveats: Alpha sequences that were out-of-frame and twin-shared showed an excess of low generation probability. One should note that invariant MAIT and iNKT cells could partly confound zero-insertion analyses.

Separately, the same data were catalogued under a study of yellow fever vaccine responses in identical twins.

This clonotype was obtained from a woman under 30 in good health. What was sequenced was PBMCs.

The CDR3 spells CAISPYLGTGGYEQYF. CDR3 nucleotide sequence: TGTGCCATCAGTCCCTACCTCGGGACAGGGGGCTACGAGCAGTACTTC. The rearrangement joins TRBV10-3 to TRBJ2-7; 11 bases align to TRBD1. Germline V gene data show CDR1 as ENHRY and CDR2 as SYGVKD. J was trimmed by 3 bases and V by 5 bases; bases with no gene match: 9. This CDR3 has 16 residues.